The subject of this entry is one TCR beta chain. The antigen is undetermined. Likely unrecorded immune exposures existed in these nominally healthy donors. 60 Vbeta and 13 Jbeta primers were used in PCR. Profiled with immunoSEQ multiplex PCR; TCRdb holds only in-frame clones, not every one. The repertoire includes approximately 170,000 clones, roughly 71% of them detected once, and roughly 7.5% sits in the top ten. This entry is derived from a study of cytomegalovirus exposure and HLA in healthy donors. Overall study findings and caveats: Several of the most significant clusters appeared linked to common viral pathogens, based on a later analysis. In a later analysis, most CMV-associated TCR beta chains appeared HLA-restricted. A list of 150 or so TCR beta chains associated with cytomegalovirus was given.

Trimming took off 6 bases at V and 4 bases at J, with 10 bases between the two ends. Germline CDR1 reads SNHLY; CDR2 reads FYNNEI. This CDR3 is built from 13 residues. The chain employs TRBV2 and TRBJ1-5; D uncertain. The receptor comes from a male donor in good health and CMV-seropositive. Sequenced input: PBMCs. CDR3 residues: CASRDGGNQPQHF. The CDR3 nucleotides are TGTGCCAGCAGGGACGGAGGGAATCAGCCCCAGCATTTT.